Listed below are T cell receptor beta chains from one sample, sequenced in a study of radiation and T cells in renal cell carcinoma. Sequenced by immunoSEQ multiplex PCR; TCRdb stores in-frame clones only, minus some. The sample includes roughly 150,000 clones, about nine tenths of them seen just once. The sample consisted of blood, taken from a patient whose treatment included radiotherapy and nephrectomy. The receptors were sampled from a woman between 45 and 65 years old with renal cell carcinoma. Both conserved end residues are part of each CDR3. Each record gives: D gene, V gene, clone size, J gene, CDR3 DNA, CDR3 protein. D genes are given only for firm matches. Rows may omit the clone size; those that give it use once, few, many or a size class.

.	TRBV11-3	.	TRBJ2-3	TGTGCCAGCAAGAGGGGGGCCACAGATACGCAGTATTTT	CASKRGATDTQYF
.	TRBV30	.	TRBJ1-6	TGTGCCTGGTCAGGGCAGATTAATAATTCACCCCTCCACTTT	CAWSGQINNSPLHF
.	TRBV5-5	few	TRBJ2-7	TGTGCCAGCAGCTTGGCCGGGGCGGGGGCCCCCTACGAGCAGTACTTC	CASSLAGAGAPYEQYF
.	TRBV19	.	TRBJ2-2	TGTGCCAGTAGCCACCTAGGGGTGGGCGGGGAGCTGTTTTTT	CASSHLGVGGELFF
TRBD2	TRBV7-9	once	TRBJ2-7	TGTGCCAGCAGCCACCCCGGGTTAGCGGGGTCCTACGAGCAGTACTTC	CASSHPGLAGSYEQYF
.	TRBV7-8	few	TRBJ2-1	TGTGCCAGCAGCACCCTGACTCAAAGGCGTGAGCAGTTCTTC	CASSTLTQRREQFF
.	TRBV21-1	once	TRBJ1-4	TGTGCCAGCAGCAAATGTAGGAAGGGGCCTTTTGAAAAACTGTTTTTT	CASSKCRKGPFEKLFF
.	TRBV7-8	.	TRBJ2-5	TGTGCCAGCAGCTTAGCATTAGAGACCCAGTACTTC	CASSLALETQYF
.	TRBV30	.	TRBJ2-2	TGTGCCTGGAGCGGATCCAGGGTTGCCGGGGAGCTGTTTTTT	CAWSGSRVAGELFF
TRBD1	TRBV7-3	.	TRBJ1-1	TGTGCCAGCAGCTCCAGGGGGTACAGGTTTGCTTTCTTT	CASSSRGYRFAFF
.	TRBV6-5	once	TRBJ1-2	TGTGCCAGCAGAAAAAGTAACAGGGCGGATGGCTACACCTTC	CASRKSNRADGYTF
.	TRBV9	.	TRBJ1-1	TGTGCCAGCAGCGCCGTGGGGGCAGGGAACACTGAAGCTTTCTTT	CASSAVGAGNTEAFF
.	TRBV6-5	.	TRBJ1-3	TGTGCCAGCGGGGGATCTGGAAACACCATATATTTT	CASGGSGNTIYF
TRBD1	TRBV18	.	TRBJ2-7	TGTGCCAGCTCCCTCGGGACAGGGGTTATCTACGAGCAGTACTTC	CASSLGTGVIYEQYF
TRBD2	TRBV5-1	.	TRBJ2-3	TGCGCCAGCAGCGTCACCGGGACTAGCGGGGGCACAGATACGCAGTATTTT	CASSVTGTSGGTDTQYF
.	TRBV4-2	.	TRBJ1-2	TGTGCCAGCAGCCCAACCCTGTCTACCGCTAACTATGGCTACACCTTC	CASSPTLSTANYGYTF
.	TRBV5-4	.	TRBJ2-3	TGTGCCAGCAGCTTGGACACTTTAGGCCAGGGGCTTCCAGATACGCAGTATTTT	CASSLDTLGQGLPDTQYF
.	TRBV18	.	TRBJ2-6	TGTGCCAGCTCACCACTTCTGGGGGCTGGGGCCAACGTCCTGACTTTC	CASSPLLGAGANVLTF
.	TRBV2	.	TRBJ2-1	TGTGCCAGCGGGGTTAGCTCCTACAATGAGCAGTTCTTC	CASGVSSYNEQFF
.	TRBV6-5	.	TRBJ2-1	TGTGCCAGCAGTTCTCGGACCAACAATGAGCAGTTCTTC	CASSSRTNNEQFF
.	TRBV7-9	.	TRBJ2-7	TGTGCCAGCAGCTTAGCGGGAAAAACCTACGAGCAGTACTTC	CASSLAGKTYEQYF
.	TRBV2	once	TRBJ1-1	TGTGCCAGCAGACTGGGTCAATCGGGGACATCGTCGAACACTGAAGCTTTCTTT	CASRLGQSGTSSNTEAFF
TRBD2	TRBV2	.	TRBJ2-1	TGTGCCAGCAGTGGAGTAGCGGGGGCGAACAATGAGCAGTTCTTC	CASSGVAGANNEQFF
.	TRBV5-1	.	TRBJ1-1	TGCGCCAGCAGCCTACCCGGAGGGGAGAACACTGAAGCTTTCTTT	CASSLPGGENTEAFF
.	TRBV6-1	.	TRBJ2-7	TGTGCCAGCAGTGGTAGGACCGGAAACTACGAGCAGTACTTC	CASSGRTGNYEQYF
.	TRBV30	few	TRBJ1-2	TGTGCCTGGAGTGGCGATGGAGACTATGGCTACACCTTC	CAWSGDGDYGYTF
TRBD2	TRBV10-1	.	TRBJ2-5	TGCGCCAGCTCGAAAAACGCCGGGACTAGCGAGACCCAGTACTTC	CASSKNAGTSETQYF
.	TRBV18	.	TRBJ2-3	TGTGCCAGCTCTCCGAGGACGGCAACGGATACGCAGTATTTT	CASSPRTATDTQYF
.	TRBV15	.	TRBJ1-5	TGTGCCACCAGCAGAGGACCGACAAACAGGGAGCCCCAGCATTTT	CATSRGPTNREPQHF
.	TRBV27	.	TRBJ1-6	TGTGCCAGCAGCGAAAGGGGGTCATTCCTCCACTTT	CASSERGSFLHF
.	TRBV7-9	.	TRBJ2-3	TGTGCCAGCAGCTTTTGGCGAGAGGGGACAGATACGCAGTATTTT	CASSFWREGTDTQYF
TRBD1	TRBV28	once	TRBJ2-7	TGTGCCAGCAGTTCGACAGGGTACAGTAGCTACGAGCAGTACTTC	CASSSTGYSSYEQYF
.	TRBV18	.	TRBJ1-1	TGTGCCAGCTCAAGTGGGGCAGGGCGAACCCACACTGAAGCTTTCTTT	CASSSGAGRTHTEAFF
TRBD1	TRBV5-1	.	TRBJ1-2	TGCGCCAGCAGTCTGGACAGGGCCTATGGCTACACCTTC	CASSLDRAYGYTF
.	TRBV9	once	TRBJ1-6	TGTGCCAGCAGCGTACTAGGGGAGAATTCACCCCTCCACTTT	CASSVLGENSPLHF
TRBD2	TRBV4-2	.	TRBJ2-1	TGTGCCAGCAGCCAAGATCGGGTAGCGGGGTCCTACAATGAGCAGTTCTTC	CASSQDRVAGSYNEQFF
TRBD2	TRBV9	once	TRBJ2-5	TGTGCCAGCAGCGCTAGCGGGGGGACTCAAGAGACCCAGTACTTC	CASSASGGTQETQYF
TRBD2	TRBV15	.	TRBJ2-3	TGTGCCACCAGCAACGGGGGGGCTACAGATACGCAGTATTTT	CATSNGGATDTQYF
.	TRBV9	.	TRBJ1-2	TGTGCCAGCAGCGTAAACAGGAACTATGGCTACACCTTC	CASSVNRNYGYTF
.	TRBV29-1	.	TRBJ2-1	TGCAGCGTTACAACTGGTCCGGGGGGCTTATACAATGAGCAGTTCTTC	CSVTTGPGGLYNEQFF
.	TRBV5-1	.	TRBJ1-1	TGCGCCAGCAGCTTGGTTCAGGGGAACACTGAAGCTTTCTTT	CASSLVQGNTEAFF
TRBD1	TRBV6-1	.	TRBJ2-1	TGTGCCAGCAGTGGTCGGACAGGGGGTTCGTACAATGAGCAGTTCTTC	CASSGRTGGSYNEQFF
TRBD1	TRBV6-1	.	TRBJ2-5	TGTGCCAGCAGTTGGACAGGCGAAGAGACCCAGTACTTC	CASSWTGEETQYF
.	TRBV6-1	.	TRBJ1-1	TGTGCCAGCAGTGAAGCCGGGAACACTGAAGCTTTCTTT	CASSEAGNTEAFF
.	TRBV19	.	TRBJ1-1	TGTGCCAGTAGTATAGAGGGCCTGAACACTGAAGCTTTCTTT	CASSIEGLNTEAFF
TRBD1	TRBV6-6	.	TRBJ1-2	TGTGCCAGCAGTTCGGACAGGATGATCTATGGCTACACCTTC	CASSSDRMIYGYTF
.	TRBV5-6	.	TRBJ2-5	TGTGCCAGCAGACCGTCGGCGCAGGTTCTTACAGAGACCCAGTACTTC	CASRPSAQVLTETQYF
.	TRBV7-9	once	TRBJ2-5	TGTGCCAGCAGCTACGGACAGAATCAAGAGACCCAGTACTTC	CASSYGQNQETQYF
.	TRBV25-1	.	TRBJ1-2	TGTGCCAGCAGTGAATACCGCTATGGCTACACCTTC	CASSEYRYGYTF
TRBD1	TRBV4-1	.	TRBJ2-1	TGCGCCAGCAGCCAATTCTACAGGGGAAGGGAGCAGTTCTTC	CASSQFYRGREQFF
.	TRBV30	.	TRBJ1-4	TGTGCCTGGAGGGACGGCTTTAATGAAAAACTGTTTTTT	CAWRDGFNEKLFF
.	TRBV6-1	.	TRBJ2-7	TGTGCCAGCATAGTAACACAGGGAGGAAAGTCCGAGCAGTACTTC	CASIVTQGGKSEQYF
.	TRBV5-8	.	TRBJ1-2	TGTGCCAGCATCCAGAACCAGGTGAACTATGGCTACACCTTC	CASIQNQVNYGYTF
.	TRBV19	.	TRBJ1-6	TGTGCCAGTAGCCTTCGACAGCCAAATTCACCCCTCCACTTT	CASSLRQPNSPLHF
TRBD2	TRBV4-2	.	TRBJ2-1	TGTGCCAGCAGACCCTTTGCGGGGGACTACAATGAGCAGTTCTTC	CASRPFAGDYNEQFF
.	TRBV5-1	.	TRBJ1-6	TGCGCCAGCAGCTTGGAGGTAGGGGCCAATTCACCCCTCCACTTT	CASSLEVGANSPLHF
.	TRBV9	.	TRBJ1-4	TGTGCCAGCAGCGCGGGAGGAGGGTTGGGGGAAAAACTGTTTTTT	CASSAGGGLGEKLFF
TRBD1	TRBV5-1	.	TRBJ1-5	TGCGCCAGCAGCCCGGGGACAGGGGGCAATCAGCCCCAGCATTTT	CASSPGTGGNQPQHF
.	TRBV9	few	TRBJ1-1	TGTGCCAGCAGCGTAGTACCAGGGCGAGAAGCTTTCTTT	CASSVVPGREAFF
.	TRBV9	.	TRBJ2-3	TGTGCCAGCAGCGTTTTCCCAGGAGAAGATACGCAGTATTTT	CASSVFPGEDTQYF